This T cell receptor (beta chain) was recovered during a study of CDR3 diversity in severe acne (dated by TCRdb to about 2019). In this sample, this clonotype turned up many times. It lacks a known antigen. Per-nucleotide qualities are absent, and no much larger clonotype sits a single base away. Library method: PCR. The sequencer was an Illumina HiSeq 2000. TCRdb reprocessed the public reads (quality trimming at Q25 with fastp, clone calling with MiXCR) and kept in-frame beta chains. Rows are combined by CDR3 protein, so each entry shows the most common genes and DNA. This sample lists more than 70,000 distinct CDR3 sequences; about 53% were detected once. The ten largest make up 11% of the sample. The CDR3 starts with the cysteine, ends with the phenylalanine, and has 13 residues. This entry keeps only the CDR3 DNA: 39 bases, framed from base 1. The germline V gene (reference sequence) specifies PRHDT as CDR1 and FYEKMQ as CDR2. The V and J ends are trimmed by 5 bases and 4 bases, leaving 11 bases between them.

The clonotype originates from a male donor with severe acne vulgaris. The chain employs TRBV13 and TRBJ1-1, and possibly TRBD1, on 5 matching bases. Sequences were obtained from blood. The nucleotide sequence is TGTGCCAGCAGCCCGGGGACCGGCACTGAAGCTTTCTTT. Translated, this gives CASSPGTGTEAFF. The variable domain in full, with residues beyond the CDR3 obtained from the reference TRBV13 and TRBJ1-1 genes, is AAGVIQSPRHLIKEKRETATLKCYPIPRHDTVYWYQQGPGQDPQFLISFYEKMQSDKGSIPDRFSAQQFSDYHSELNMSSLELGDSALYFCASSPGTGTEAFFGQGTRLTVV.